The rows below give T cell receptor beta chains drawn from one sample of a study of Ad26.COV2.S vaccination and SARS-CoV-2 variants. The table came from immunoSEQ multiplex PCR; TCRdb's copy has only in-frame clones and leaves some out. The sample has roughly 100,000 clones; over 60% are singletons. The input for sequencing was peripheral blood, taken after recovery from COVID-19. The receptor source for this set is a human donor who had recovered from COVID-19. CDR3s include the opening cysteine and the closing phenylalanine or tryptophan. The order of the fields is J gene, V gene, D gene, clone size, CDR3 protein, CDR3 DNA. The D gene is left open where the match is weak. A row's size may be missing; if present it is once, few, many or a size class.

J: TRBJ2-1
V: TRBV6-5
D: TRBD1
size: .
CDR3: CASSSGRGGQQFF
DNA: TGTGCCAGCAGTTCTGGACGAGGGGGCCAGCAGTTCTTC

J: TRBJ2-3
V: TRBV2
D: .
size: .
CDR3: CASSERDTDTQYF
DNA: TGTGCCAGCAGTGAAAGGGACACAGATACGCAGTATTTT

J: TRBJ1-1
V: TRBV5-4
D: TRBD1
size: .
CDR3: CASSRQGANTEAFF
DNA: TGTGCCAGCAGTCGACAGGGGGCCAACACTGAAGCTTTCTTT

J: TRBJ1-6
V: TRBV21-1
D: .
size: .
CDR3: CASSKGWGITGGSSYNSPLHF
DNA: TGTGCCAGCAGCAAAGGATGGGGAATTACAGGGGGCAGCTCCTATAATTCACCCCTCCACTTT

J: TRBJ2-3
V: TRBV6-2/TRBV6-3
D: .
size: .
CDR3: CASSLGQTTQYF
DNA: TGTGCCAGCAGTCTCGGACAGACTACGCAGTATTTT

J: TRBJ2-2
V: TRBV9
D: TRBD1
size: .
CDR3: CASSVSGTENTGELFF
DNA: TGTGCCAGCAGCGTATCTGGGACAGAGAACACCGGGGAGCTGTTTTTT

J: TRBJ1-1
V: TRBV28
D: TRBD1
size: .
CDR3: CASSSRQGAEAFF
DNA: TGTGCCAGCAGTTCACGGCAGGGGGCTGAAGCTTTCTTT

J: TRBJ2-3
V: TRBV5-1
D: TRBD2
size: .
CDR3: CASGPSGGRRADTQYF
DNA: TGCGCCAGCGGCCCCAGCGGGGGCCGGAGGGCAGATACGCAGTATTTT

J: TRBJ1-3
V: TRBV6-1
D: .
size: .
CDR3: CASSEAANSGNTIYF
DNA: TGTGCCAGCAGTGAAGCGGCAAATTCTGGAAACACCATATATTTT

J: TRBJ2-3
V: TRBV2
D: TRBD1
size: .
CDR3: CASRQGQGGVTDTQYF
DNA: TGTGCCAGCAGGCAGGGACAGGGGGGAGTCACAGATACGCAGTATTTT

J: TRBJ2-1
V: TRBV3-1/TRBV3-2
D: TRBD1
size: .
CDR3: CASSHLGQDDYNEQFF
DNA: TGTGCCAGCAGCCATTTGGGACAGGATGACTACAATGAGCAGTTCTTC

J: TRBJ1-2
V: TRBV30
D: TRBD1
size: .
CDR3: CAWHRGLGYTF
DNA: TGTGCCTGGCACAGGGGGCTTGGCTACACCTTC

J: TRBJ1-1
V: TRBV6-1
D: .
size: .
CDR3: CASSEIGVKAKAFF
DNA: TGTGCCAGCAGTGAAATAGGGGTTAAAGCGAAAGCTTTCTTT

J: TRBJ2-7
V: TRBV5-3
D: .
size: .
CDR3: CARSLAFAGQALYEQYF
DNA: TGTGCCAGAAGCTTAGCTTTCGCGGGCCAAGCTCTTTACGAGCAGTACTTC

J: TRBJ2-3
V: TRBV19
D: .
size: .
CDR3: CASSIGLLLVTDTQYF
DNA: TGTGCCAGTAGTATCGGTTTACTACTAGTCACAGATACGCAGTATTTT

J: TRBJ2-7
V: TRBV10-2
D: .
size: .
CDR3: CASSEDLTEPSYEQYF
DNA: TGCGCCAGCAGTGAGGACTTGACAGAGCCTTCCTACGAGCAGTACTTC

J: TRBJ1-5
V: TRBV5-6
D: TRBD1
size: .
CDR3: CASSYSGGFGQPQHF
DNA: TGTGCCAGCAGCTATTCAGGGGGTTTTGGTCAGCCCCAGCATTTT

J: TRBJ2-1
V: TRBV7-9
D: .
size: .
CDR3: CASSPSTGRLYNEQFF
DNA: TGTGCCAGCAGCCCTTCGACAGGTCGACTCTACAATGAGCAGTTCTTC

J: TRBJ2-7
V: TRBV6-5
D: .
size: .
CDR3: CASRLRGRSGEQYF
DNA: TGTGCCAGCCGCCTAAGGGGCAGGTCGGGTGAGCAGTACTTC

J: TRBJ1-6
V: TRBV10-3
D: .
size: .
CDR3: CAISESRTGVQSPLHF
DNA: TGTGCCATCAGTGAGTCGAGAACCGGGGTACAATCACCCCTCCACTTT

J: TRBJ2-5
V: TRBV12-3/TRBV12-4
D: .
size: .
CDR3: CASNRQAETQYF
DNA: TGTGCCAGCAATCGGCAGGCAGAGACCCAGTACTTC

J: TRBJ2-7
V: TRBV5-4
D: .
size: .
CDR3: CASSSGREQYF
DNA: TGTGCCAGCAGCTCGGGGCGCGAGCAGTACTTC

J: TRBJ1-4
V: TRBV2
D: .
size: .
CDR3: CASTRGNNEKLFF
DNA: TGTGCCAGCACCCGGGGCAATAATGAAAAACTGTTTTTT

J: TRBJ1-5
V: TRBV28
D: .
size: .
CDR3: CASNSPQGGNQPQHF
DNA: TGTGCCAGCAATTCCCCGCAGGGCGGCAATCAGCCCCAGCATTTT

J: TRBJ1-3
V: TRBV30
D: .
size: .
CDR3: CAWSVLGGNTIYF
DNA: TGTGCCTGGAGTGTACTAGGGGGAAACACCATATATTTT

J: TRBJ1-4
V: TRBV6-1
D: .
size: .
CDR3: CASRYEGFNEKLFF
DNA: TGTGCCAGCAGATACGAGGGGTTCAATGAAAAACTGTTTTTT

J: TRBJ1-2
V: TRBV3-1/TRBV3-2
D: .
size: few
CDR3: CASSRGTGIYGYTF
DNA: TGTGCCAGCAGCCGAGGGACGGGAATCTATGGCTACACCTTC

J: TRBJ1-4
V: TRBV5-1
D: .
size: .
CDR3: CASSLGIDTEYEKLFF
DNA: TGCGCCAGCAGCTTGGGAATCGACACAGAGTATGAAAAACTGTTTTTT

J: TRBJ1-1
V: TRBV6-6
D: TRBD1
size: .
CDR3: CASSPLDRVNTEAFF
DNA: TGTGCCAGCAGCCCCCTGGACAGGGTAAACACTGAAGCTTTCTTT

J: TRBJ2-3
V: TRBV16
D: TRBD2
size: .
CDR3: CASSQSGSTQYF
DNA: TGTGCCAGCAGCCAAAGCGGGAGTACGCAGTATTTT

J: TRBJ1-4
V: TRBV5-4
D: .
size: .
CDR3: CASSREGRRNEKLFF
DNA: TGTGCCAGCAGCCGGGAGGGCAGAAGGAATGAAAAACTGTTTTTT

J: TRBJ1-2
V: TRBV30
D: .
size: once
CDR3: CAWSGGLWNYGYTF
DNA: TGTGCCTGGAGTGGAGGTCTTTGGAACTATGGCTACACCTTC

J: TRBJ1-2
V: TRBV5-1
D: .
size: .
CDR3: CASSSLRGNGYTF
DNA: TGCGCCAGCAGCTCACTCAGGGGTAATGGCTACACCTTC

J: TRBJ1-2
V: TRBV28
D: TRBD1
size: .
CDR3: CASRSTGGNRGYTF
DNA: TGTGCCAGCAGGTCGACAGGGGGCAATCGGGGCTACACCTTC

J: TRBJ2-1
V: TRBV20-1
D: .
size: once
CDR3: CSAITVNEQFF
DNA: TGCAGTGCTATCACGGTTAATGAGCAGTTCTTC

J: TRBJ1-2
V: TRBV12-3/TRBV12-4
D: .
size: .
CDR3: CASSFEGRYGYTF
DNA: TGTGCCAGCAGTTTTGAGGGACGCTATGGCTACACCTTC

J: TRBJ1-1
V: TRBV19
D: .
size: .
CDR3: CASSRQAKDTEAFF
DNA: TGTGCCAGTAGCCGACAGGCGAAGGACACTGAAGCTTTCTTT

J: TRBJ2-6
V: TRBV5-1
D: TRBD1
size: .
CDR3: CASSPTPGQGAPGANVLTF
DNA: TGCGCCAGCAGCCCCACACCGGGACAGGGGGCCCCTGGGGCCAACGTCCTGACTTTC

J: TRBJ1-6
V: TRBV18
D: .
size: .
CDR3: CASSPYPSVESLHF
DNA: TGTGCCAGCTCACCTTATCCTTCGGTGGAATCCCTCCACTTT

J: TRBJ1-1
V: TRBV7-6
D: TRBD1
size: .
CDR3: CASSLVQGARTEAFF
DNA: TGTGCCAGCAGCTTAGTACAGGGGGCGAGAACTGAAGCTTTCTTT

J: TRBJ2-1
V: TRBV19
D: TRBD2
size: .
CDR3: CASKFPSGGPYNEQFF
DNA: TGTGCCAGTAAGTTCCCTAGCGGGGGGCCCTACAATGAGCAGTTCTTC

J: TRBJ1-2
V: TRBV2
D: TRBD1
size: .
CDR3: CASSNDRGTTANYGYTF
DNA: TGTGCCAGCAGTAATGACAGGGGGACTACAGCTAACTATGGCTACACCTTC

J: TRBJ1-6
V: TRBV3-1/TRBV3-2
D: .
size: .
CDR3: CASSHGSLSLNSPLHF
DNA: TGTGCCAGCAGCCATGGATCCCTGTCCCTAAATTCACCCCTCCACTTT

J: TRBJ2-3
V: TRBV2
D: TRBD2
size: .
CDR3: CASKIAGLADTQYF
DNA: TGTGCCAGCAAAATAGCGGGGCTTGCAGATACGCAGTATTTT

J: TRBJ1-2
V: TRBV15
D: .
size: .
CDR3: CATSRDLAGGKYGYTF
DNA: TGTGCCACCAGCAGAGATCTAGCGGGGGGAAAGTATGGCTACACCTTC

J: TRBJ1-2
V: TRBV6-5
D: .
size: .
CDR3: CASSYDGNYGYTF
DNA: TGTGCCAGCAGTTACGACGGTAACTATGGCTACACCTTC

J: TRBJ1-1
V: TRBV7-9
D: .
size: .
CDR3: CASSSRDWNTEAFF
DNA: TGTGCCAGCAGCTCCCGGGACTGGAACACTGAAGCTTTCTTT

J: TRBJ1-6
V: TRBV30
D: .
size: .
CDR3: CAWRPDGPANNSPLHF
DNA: TGTGCCTGGAGACCCGACGGACCCGCCAATAATTCACCCCTCCACTTT

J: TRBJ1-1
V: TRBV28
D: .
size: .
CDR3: CASSLTVGEAFF
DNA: TGTGCCAGCAGTTTGACGGTTGGGGAAGCTTTCTTT

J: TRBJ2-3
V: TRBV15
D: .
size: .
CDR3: CATSRDRVFDTQYF
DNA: TGTGCCACCAGCAGAGATAGGGTGTTTGATACGCAGTATTTT

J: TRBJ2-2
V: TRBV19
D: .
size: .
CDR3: CASSIGTNTGELFF
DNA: TGTGCCAGTAGTATAGGGACGAACACCGGGGAGCTGTTTTTT

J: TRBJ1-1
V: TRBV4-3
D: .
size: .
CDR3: CASSQEWKNTEAFF
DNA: TGCGCCAGCAGCCAAGAATGGAAGAACACTGAAGCTTTCTTT

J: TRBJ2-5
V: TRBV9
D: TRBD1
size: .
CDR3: CGLGQGETQYF
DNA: TGTGGCCTGGGACAGGGGGAGACCCAGTACTTC

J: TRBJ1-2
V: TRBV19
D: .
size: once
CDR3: CASSPGTPNYGYTF
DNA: TGTGCCAGTAGCCCGGGCACTCCTAACTATGGCTACACCTTC

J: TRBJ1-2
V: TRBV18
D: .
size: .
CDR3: CASSPLPGTGNGYTF
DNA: TGTGCCAGCTCACCCCTTCCCGGGACCGGCAATGGCTACACCTTC

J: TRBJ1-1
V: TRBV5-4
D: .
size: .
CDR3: CASSLQMMNTEAFF
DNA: TGTGCCAGCAGCCTTCAAATGATGAACACTGAAGCTTTCTTT

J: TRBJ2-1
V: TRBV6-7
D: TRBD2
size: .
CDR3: CASSYFGRTSGGDNEQFF
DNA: TGTGCCAGCAGTTATTTCGGAAGGACTAGCGGGGGGGACAATGAGCAGTTCTTC

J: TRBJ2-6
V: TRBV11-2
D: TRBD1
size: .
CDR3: CASSWTGRSGANVLTF
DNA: TGTGCCAGCAGCTGGACAGGCCGCTCTGGGGCCAACGTCCTGACTTTC

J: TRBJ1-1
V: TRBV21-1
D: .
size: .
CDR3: CASSPPNGGIVNTEAFF
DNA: TGTGCCAGCAGCCCCCCCAATGGGGGCATTGTGAACACTGAAGCTTTCTTT

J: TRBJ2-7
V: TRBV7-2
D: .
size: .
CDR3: CASSLLGFYEQYF
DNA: TGTGCCAGCAGCTTATTGGGGTTCTACGAGCAGTACTTC